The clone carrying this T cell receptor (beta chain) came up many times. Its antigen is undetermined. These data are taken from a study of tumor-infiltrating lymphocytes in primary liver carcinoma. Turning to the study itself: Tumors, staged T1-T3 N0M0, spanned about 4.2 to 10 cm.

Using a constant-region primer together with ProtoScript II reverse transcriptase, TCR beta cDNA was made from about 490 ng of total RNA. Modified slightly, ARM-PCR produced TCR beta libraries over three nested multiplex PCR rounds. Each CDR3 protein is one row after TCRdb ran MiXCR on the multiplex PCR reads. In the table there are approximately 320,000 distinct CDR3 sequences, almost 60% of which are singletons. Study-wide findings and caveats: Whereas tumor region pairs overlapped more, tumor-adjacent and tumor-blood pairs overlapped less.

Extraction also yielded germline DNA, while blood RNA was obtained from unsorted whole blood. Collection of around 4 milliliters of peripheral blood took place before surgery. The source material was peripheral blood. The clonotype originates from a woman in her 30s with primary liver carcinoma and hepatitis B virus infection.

Here the CDR3 reads CSVTDRGLQETQYF. The CDR3 coding sequence is TGCAGCGTGACGGACAGGGGCCTCCAAGAGACCCAGTACTTC. This sequence joins TRBV29-1 and TRBJ2-5; TRBD1 matches 9 bases. Germline trimming cut 6 bases from V and 1 base from J; bases unmatched to any gene: 6. CDR1 is SQVTM and CDR2 is ANQGSEA in the germline V gene. The CDR3 spans 14 residues.